Sequencing of this T cell receptor beta chain was carried out in a study of blood T cell repertoires in COVID-19. Across the whole study: PBMCs, B-cell-depleted T cells, or T cells were the source of the cDNA or gDNA that made up the material.

The CDR3 is 15 amino acids. Trimming took 4 bases from V and 0 from J; bases not matched to a gene: 2. Authors' analysis steps: The authors estimated nucleated cell counts from reference gene primer amplification. TCRdb keeps only in-frame clones here, not all; method: immunoSEQ multiplex PCR. V and J calls and clone size are those listed in that table; D and trimming were worked out from the DNA. The table shows about 260,000 clones, with over 75% occurring only once. This receptor was obtained from a woman under 30 who had recovered from COVID-19. V gene TRBV5-3 combines with J gene TRBJ2-7, with 12 bases lining up with TRBD2. TRBV5-3 is recorded as an ORF, its role being uncertain. Material for sequencing was PBMCs or T cells enriched from blood (not recorded which). The CDR3 coding sequence is TGTGCCAGAAGCCCGGGACTAGCGGGCTCCTACGAGCAGTACTTC. Translation gives CARSPGLAGSYEQYF.